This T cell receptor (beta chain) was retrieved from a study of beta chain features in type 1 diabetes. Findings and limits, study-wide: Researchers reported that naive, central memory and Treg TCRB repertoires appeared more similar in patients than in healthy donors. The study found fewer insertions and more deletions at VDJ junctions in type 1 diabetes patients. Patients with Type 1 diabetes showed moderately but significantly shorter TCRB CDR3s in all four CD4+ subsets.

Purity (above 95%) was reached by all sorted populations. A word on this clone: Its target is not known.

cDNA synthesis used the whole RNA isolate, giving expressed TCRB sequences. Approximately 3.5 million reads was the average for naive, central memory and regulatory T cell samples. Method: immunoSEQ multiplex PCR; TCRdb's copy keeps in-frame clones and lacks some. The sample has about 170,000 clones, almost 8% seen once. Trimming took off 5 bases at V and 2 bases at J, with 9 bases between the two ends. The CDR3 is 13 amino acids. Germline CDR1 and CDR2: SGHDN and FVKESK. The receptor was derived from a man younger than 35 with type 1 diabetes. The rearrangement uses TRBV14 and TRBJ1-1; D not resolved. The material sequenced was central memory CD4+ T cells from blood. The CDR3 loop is CASSSSGNTEAFF. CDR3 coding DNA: TGTGCCAGCAGCTCGTCAGGAAACACTGAAGCTTTCTTT.